This T cell receptor (beta chain) is from a study of T cells in women clearing cervical HPV infection. Whole-study context: Cases: HPV16-related CIN3 or worse on histology, 2 invasive cancers. Cases' blood sampling followed lesion detection by median approximately 150 days (90 to 200). General observations from the study: Each sample's T-cell count was unknown, possibly confounding richness.

All participants had a single incident cervical HPV16 infection, and prevalent HPV16 infections were excluded. Repertoires were generated with immunoSEQ multiplex PCR, while TCRdb's copy carries only in-frame clones and drops some. The sample yields nearly 35,000 clones, of which the top ten take up 1.6%. With 1 base removed from V and 4 bases from J, the gap between germline ends came to 14 bases. The CDR3 loop spans 15 amino acids. CDR1 is DFQATT, CDR2 SNEGSKA, per germline (reference sequence). Concerning this clone: Its antigen is not known. Read coverage stops 3 residues before the CDR3 terminus; the germline J gene supplies the remainder.

This sequence joins TRBV20-1 and TRBJ2-1, with no clear D. The receptor's source is a woman between 18 and 70 years old with a cervical HPV16 infection that either progressed to CIN3+ or cleared (not recorded which). Sequencing was performed on blood buffy coat. CDR3 loop: CSARAPQTRYNEQFF. The part of the CDR3 DNA that was read is TGCAGTGCTAGAGCCCCACAAACGAGATACAATGAG.